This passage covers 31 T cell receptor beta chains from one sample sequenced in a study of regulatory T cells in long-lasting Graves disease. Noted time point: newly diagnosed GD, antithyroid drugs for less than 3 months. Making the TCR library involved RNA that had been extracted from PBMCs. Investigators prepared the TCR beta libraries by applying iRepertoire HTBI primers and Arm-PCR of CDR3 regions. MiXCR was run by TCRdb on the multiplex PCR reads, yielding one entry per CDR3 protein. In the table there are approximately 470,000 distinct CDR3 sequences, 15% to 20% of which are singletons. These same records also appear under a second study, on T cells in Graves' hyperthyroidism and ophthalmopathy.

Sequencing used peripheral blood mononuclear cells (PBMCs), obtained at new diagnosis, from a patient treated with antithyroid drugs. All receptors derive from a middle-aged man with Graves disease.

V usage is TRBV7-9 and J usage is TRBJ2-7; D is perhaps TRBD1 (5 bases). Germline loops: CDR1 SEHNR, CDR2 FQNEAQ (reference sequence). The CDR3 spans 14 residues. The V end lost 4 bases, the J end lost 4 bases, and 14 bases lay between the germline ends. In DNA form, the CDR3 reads TGTGCCAGCAGCTACGGACATTTACCTTACGAGCAGTACTTC. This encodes CASSYGHLPYEQYF. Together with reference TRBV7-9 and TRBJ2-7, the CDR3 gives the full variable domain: DTGVSQNPRHKITKRGQNVTFRCDPISEHNRLYWYRQTLGQGPEFLTYFQNEAQLEKSRLLSDRFSAERPKGSFSTLEIQRTEQGDSAMYLCASSYGHLPYEQYFGPGTRLTVT.

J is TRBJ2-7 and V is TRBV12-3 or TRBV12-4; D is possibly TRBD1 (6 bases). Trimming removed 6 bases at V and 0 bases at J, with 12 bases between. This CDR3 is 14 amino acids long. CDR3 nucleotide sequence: TGTGCCAGCAGCCGGGACACTCCCTCCTACGAGCAGTACTTC. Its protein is CASSRDTPSYEQYF.

Written as DNA, the CDR3 is TGTGCCAGCAGATACCGGGGGACTAGCGAAACCGGGGAGCTGTTTTTT. This translates into CASRYRGTSETGELFF. This chain connects TRBV28 to TRBJ2-2; 10 nucleotides agree with TRBD2. The germline V gene encodes CDR1 MDHEN and CDR2 SYDVKM. This CDR3 contains 16 residues. The ends lost 6 bases at V and 5 bases at J; junction bases unmatched: 9.

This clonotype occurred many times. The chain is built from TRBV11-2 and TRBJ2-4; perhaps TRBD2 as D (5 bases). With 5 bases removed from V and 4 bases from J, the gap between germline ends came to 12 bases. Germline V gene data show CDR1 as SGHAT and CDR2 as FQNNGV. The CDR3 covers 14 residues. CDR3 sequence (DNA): TGTGCCAGCAGCCAGCAGGAGGCAAAAAACATTCAGTACTTC. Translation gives CASSQQEAKNIQYF.

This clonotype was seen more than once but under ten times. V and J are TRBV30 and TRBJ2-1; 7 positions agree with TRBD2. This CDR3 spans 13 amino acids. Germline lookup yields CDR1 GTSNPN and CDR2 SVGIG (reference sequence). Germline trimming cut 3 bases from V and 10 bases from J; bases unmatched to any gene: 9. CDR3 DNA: TGTGCCTGGAGGGCCCTAGCGGCGTACGAGCAGTTCTTC. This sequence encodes CAWRALAAYEQFF.

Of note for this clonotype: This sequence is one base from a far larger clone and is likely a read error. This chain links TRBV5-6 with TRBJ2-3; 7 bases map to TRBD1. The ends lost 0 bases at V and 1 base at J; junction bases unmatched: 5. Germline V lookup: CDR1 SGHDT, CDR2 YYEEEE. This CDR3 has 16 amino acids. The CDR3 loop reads CASSLDTGDGTDTQYF. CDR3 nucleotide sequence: TGTGCCAGCAGCTTGGACACAGGGGATGGCACAGATACGCAGTATTTT.

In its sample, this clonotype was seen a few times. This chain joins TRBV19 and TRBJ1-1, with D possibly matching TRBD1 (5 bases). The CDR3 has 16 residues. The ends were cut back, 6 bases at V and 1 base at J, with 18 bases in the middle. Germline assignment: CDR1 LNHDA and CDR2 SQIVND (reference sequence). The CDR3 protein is CASRDMRGGANTEAFF. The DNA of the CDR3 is TGTGCCAGTAGGGACATGCGGGGAGGGGCGAACACTGAAGCTTTCTTT.

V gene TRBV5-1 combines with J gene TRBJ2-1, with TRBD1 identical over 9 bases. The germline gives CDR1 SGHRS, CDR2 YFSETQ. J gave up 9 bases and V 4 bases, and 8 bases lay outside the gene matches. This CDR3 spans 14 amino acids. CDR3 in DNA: TGCGCCAGCAGCCTACAACAGGGGGCGGGTGAGCAGTTCTTC. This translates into CASSLQQGAGEQFF.

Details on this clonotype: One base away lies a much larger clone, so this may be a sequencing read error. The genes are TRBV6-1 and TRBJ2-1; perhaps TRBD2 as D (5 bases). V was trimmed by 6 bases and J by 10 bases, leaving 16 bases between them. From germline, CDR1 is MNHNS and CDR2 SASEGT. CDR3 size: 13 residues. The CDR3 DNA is TGTGCCAGCAGCCGCAGGAGTTCGGGGGAGCAGTTCTTC. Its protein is CASSRRSSGEQFF.

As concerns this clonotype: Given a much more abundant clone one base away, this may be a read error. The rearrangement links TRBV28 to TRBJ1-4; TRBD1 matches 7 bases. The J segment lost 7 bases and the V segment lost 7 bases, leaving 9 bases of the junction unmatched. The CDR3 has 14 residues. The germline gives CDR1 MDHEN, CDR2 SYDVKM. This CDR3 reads CASNPTGEFEKLFF. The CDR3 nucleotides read TGTGCCAGCAACCCAACAGGGGAGTTTGAAAAACTGTTTTTT.

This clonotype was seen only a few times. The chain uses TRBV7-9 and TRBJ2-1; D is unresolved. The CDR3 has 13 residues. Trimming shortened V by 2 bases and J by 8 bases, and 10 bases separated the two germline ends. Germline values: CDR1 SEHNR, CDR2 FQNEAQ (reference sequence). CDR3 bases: TGTGCCAGCAGCTTACTGGTCGGCGATGAGCAGTTCTTC. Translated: CASSLLVGDEQFF.

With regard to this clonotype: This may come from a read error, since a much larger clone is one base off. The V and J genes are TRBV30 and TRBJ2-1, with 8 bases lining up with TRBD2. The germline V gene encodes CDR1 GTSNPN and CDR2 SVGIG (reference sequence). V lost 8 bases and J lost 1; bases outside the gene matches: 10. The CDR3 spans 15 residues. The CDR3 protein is CARAATSGSYNEQFF. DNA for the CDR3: TGTGCCCGGGCAGCCACTAGCGGATCCTACAATGAGCAGTTCTTC.

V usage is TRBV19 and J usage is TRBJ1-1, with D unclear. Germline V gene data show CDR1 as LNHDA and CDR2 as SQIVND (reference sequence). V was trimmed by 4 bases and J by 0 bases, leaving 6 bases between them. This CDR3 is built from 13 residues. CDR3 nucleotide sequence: TGTGCCAGTAGTAATAACGTGAACACTGAAGCTTTCTTT. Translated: CASSNNVNTEAFF.

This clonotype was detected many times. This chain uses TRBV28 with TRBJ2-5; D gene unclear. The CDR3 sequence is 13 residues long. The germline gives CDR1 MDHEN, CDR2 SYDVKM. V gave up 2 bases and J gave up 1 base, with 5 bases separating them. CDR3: CASSLQLQETQYF. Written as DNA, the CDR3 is TGTGCCAGCAGTTTACAACTCCAAGAGACCCAGTACTTC.

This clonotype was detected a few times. CDR3 amino acids: CASRQEEYEQYF. The CDR3 nucleotides read TGTGCCAGCCGACAAGAAGAATACGAGCAGTACTTC. The genes are TRBV28 and TRBJ2-7; D is ambiguous. The germline CDR1 and CDR2 sequences are MDHEN and SYDVKM. The CDR3 totals 12 residues. V was shortened by 8 bases and J by 4 bases, with 12 bases between the two germline ends.

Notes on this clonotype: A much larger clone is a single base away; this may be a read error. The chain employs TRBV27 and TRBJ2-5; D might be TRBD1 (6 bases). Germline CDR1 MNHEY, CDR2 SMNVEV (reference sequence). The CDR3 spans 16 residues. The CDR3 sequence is CASSLKSWGLLETKYF. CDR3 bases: TGTGCCAGCAGTTTAAAGTCTTGGGGGCTGCTAGAGACCAAGTACTTC.

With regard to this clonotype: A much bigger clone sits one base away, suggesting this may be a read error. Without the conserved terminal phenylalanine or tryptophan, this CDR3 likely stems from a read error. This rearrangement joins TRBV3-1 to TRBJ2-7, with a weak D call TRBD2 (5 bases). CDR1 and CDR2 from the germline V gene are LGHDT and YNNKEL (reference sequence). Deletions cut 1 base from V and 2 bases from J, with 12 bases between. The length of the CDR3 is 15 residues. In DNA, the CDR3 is TGTGCCAGCAGCCAAGTTCCCGGGGTAACCTACGAGCAGTACCTC. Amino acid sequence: CASSQVPGVTYEQYL.

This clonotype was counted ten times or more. CDR3 DNA sequence: TGTGCCTGGAGTGTCATCACTATCACCGGGGAGCTGTTTTTT. This encodes CAWSVITITGELFF. The chain recombines TRBV30 with TRBJ2-2; D unresolved. The V end lost 0 bases, the J end lost 4 bases, and 9 bases lay between the germline ends. The CDR3 consists of 14 residues. The germline V gene encodes CDR1 GTSNPN and CDR2 SVGIG (reference sequence).

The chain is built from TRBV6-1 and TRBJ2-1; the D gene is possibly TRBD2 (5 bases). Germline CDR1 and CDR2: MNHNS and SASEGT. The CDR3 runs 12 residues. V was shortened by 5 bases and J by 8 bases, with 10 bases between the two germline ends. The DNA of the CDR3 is TGTGCCAGCAGTCCGGGATGGGATGAGCAGTTCTTC. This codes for CASSPGWDEQFF.

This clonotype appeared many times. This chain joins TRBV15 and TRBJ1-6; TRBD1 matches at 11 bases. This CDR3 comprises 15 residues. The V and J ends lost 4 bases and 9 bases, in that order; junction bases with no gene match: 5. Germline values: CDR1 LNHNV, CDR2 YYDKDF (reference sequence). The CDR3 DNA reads TGTGCCACCAGCACAGGACAGGGGGCGCCTTCACCCCTCCACTTT. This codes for CATSTGQGAPSPLHF.

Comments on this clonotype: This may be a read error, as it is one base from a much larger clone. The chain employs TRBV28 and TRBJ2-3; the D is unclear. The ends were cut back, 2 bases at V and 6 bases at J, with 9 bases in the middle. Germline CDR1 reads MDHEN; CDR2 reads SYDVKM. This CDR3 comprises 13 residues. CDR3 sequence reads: CASSLGPCDTQYF. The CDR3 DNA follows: TGTGCCAGCAGTTTAGGACCCTGTGATACGCAGTATTTT.

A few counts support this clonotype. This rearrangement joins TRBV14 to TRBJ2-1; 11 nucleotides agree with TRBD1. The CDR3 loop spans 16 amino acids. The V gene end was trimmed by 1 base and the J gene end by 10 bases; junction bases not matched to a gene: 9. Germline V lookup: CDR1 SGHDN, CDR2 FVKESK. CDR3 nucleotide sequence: TGTGCCAGCAGCCAAGCCCCAGGACAGGGGGCCCCCGAGCAGTTCTTC. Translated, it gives CASSQAPGQGAPEQFF.

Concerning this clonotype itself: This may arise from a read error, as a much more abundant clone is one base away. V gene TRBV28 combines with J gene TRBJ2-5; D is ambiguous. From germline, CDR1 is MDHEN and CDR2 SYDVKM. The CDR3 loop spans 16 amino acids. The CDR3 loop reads CASSSPSRPLQGTQYF. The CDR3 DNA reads TGTGCCAGCAGTTCTCCTTCCCGGCCACTACAAGGGACCCAGTACTTC.

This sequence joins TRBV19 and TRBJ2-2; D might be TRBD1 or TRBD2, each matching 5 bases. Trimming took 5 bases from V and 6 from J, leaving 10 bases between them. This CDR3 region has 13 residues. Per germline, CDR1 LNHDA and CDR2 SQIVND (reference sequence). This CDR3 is CASSPGTAGELFF. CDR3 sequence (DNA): TGTGCCAGTAGTCCAGGGACGGCCGGGGAGCTGTTTTTT.

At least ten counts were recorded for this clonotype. Written as DNA, the CDR3 is TGTGCCAGCAGCCTTAGCGGGTTCGGTGTCGGCACAGATACGCAGTATTTT. Encoded protein: CASSLSGFGVGTDTQYF. The rearrangement links TRBV3-1 to TRBJ2-3; the match to TRBD2 covers 7 bases. This CDR3 spans 17 amino acids. The V segment lost 4 bases and the J segment 1 base; nucleotides outside the gene matches: 11. The germline gives CDR1 LGHDT, CDR2 YNNKEL (reference sequence).

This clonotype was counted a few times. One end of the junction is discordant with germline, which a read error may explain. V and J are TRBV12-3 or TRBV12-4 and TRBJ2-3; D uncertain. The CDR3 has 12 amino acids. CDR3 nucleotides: TGTGCCAGTAGTTTACTCGTAAATACGCAGTATTTT. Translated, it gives CASSLLVNTQYF.

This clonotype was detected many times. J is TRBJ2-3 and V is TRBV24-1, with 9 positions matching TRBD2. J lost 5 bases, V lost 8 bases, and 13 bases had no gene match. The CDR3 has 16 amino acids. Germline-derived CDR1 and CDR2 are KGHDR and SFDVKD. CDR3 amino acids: CATNGGRAKEKDTQYF. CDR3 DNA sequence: TGTGCCACCAACGGCGGGAGGGCCAAGGAGAAAGATACGCAGTATTTT.

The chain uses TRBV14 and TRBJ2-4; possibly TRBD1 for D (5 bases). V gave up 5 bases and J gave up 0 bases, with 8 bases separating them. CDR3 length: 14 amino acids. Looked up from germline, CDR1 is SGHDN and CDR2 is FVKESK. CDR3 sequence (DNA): TGTGCCAGCAGCGGGGCACTAGCCAAAAACATTCAGTACTTC. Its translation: CASSGALAKNIQYF.

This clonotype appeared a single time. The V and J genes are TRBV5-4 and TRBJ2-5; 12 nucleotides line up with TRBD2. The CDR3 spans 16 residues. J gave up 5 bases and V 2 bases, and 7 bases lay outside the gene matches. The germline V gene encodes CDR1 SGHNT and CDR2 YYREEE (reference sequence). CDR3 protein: CASSFKLAGGGETQYF. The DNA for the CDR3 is TGTGCCAGCAGCTTTAAGCTAGCGGGAGGGGGGGAGACCCAGTACTTC.

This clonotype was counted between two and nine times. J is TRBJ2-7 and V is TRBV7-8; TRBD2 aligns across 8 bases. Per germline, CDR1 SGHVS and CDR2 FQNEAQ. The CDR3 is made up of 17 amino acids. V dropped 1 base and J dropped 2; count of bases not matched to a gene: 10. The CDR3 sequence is CASSLGAGGGPPYEQYF. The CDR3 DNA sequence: TGTGCCAGCAGCTTAGGGGCGGGGGGAGGTCCCCCCTACGAGCAGTACTTC.

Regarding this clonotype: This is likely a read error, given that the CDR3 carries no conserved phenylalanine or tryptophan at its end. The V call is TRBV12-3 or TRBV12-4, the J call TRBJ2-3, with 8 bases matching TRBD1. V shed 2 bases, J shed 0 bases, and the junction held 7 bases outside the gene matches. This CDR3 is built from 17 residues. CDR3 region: CASSLRAGGGSTDTQYS. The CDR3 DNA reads TGTGCCAGCAGTTTACGCGCAGGGGGCGGTAGCACAGATACGCAGTATTCT.